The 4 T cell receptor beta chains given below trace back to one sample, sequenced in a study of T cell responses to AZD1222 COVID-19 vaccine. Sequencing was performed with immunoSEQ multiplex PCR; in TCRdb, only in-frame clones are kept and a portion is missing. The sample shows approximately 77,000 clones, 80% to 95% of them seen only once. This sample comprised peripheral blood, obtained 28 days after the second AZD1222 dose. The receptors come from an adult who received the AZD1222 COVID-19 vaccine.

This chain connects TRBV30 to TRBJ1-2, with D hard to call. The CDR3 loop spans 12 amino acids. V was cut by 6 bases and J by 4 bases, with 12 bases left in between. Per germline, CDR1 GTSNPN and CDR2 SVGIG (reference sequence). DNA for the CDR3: TGTGCCTGCGCCGGAGAACCCTATGGCTACACCTTC. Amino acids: CACAGEPYGYTF.

CDR3 amino acids: CASSFFDPNTEAFF. The CDR3 DNA is TGTGCCAGCAGCTTTTTCGACCCGAACACTGAAGCTTTCTTT. The chain recombines TRBV5-4 with TRBJ1-1; no firm D call. In germline, CDR1 is SGHNT, CDR2 YYREEE (reference sequence). CDR3 length: 14 amino acids. Trimming removed 2 bases at V and 1 base at J, with 9 bases between. The variable domain in full, completed from reference TRBV5-4 and TRBJ1-1, reads ETGVTQSPTHLIKTRGQQVTLRCSSQSGHNTVSWYQQALGQGPQFIFQYYREEENGRGNFPPRFSGLQFPNYSSELNVNALELDDSALYLCASSFFDPNTEAFFGQGTRLTVV.

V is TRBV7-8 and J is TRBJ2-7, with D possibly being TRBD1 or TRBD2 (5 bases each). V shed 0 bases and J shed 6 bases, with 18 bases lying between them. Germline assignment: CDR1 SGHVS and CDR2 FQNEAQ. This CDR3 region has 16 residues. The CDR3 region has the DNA TGTGCCAGCAGCTTAGCAGGGGAGACGGGCAGGGTCGAGCAGTACTTC. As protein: CASSLAGETGRVEQYF.

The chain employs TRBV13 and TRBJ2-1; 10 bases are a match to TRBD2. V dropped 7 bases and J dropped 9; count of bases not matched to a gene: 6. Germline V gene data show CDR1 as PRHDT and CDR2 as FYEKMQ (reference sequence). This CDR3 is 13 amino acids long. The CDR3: CASKASGRSEQFF. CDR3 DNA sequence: TGTGCCAGCAAGGCTAGCGGGAGAAGTGAGCAGTTCTTC.